The 15 T cell receptor beta chains below were found in one sample sequenced in a study of T cells in women clearing cervical HPV infection. Data came from immunoSEQ multiplex PCR; TCRdb stores just in-frame clones and leaves some out. This sample carries around 17,000 clones, with over 9.5% going to the ten biggest clones. The sequencing input was blood buffy coat. The receptors here all came from a woman aged 18-69 years with a cervical HPV16 infection that either progressed to CIN3+ or cleared (not recorded which).

Points on this clone: The read stops 3 residues short of the end of the CDR3; the missing end is completed from the germline J gene. The chain combines TRBV20-1 with TRBJ2-3, with 7 bases matching TRBD2. V shed 5 bases, J shed 4 bases, and the junction held 12 bases outside the gene matches. CDR1 is DFQATT, CDR2 SNEGSKA, per germline (reference sequence). This CDR3 has 15 amino acids. The CDR3 protein is CSAPSRAGDSDTQYF. The part of the CDR3 DNA that was read is TGCAGTGCTCCGTCCCGGGCGGGAGATTCAGATACG.

About this clone itself: The read terminates 3 residues before the CDR3 end, so the remaining end is supplied by the germline J gene. The chain is built from TRBV30 and TRBJ2-1; unclear D gene. Trimming cost V 3 bases and J 4 bases, with 7 bases left between them. This CDR3 region has 12 residues. Germline CDR1 GTSNPN, CDR2 SVGIG (reference sequence). The part of the CDR3 DNA that was read is TGTGCCTGGAGCCCCACTTACAATGAG. Encoded protein: CAWSPTYNE. In full, the CDR3 is CAWSPTYNEQFF.

The DNA read from the CDR3 is TGTGCCTGGAGTATCCGGTCTAGCAGCTACGAG. It is translated as CAWSIRSSSYE. The CDR3, in full, reads CAWSIRSSSYEQYF. This chain joins TRBV30 and TRBJ2-7, with D maybe TRBD2 (5 bases). Coverage ceases 3 residues before the CDR3 finishes, and the germline J gene fills in the end. The CDR3 spans 14 residues. The germline V and J ends were trimmed by 2 bases and 3 bases, with 14 bases remaining between them. Germline V CDR1 and CDR2: GTSNPN, SVGIG (reference sequence).

Details on this clone: The read ends 3 residues early relative to the CDR3; the germline J gene fills the gap. This sequence joins TRBV2 and TRBJ1-5, with D tentatively TRBD1 (5 bases). Trimming cost V 4 bases and J 4 bases, with 11 bases left between them. Germline CDR1 is SNHLY and CDR2 is FYNNEI. This CDR3 region has 14 residues. The chain's CDR3 is CASSVGGGNQPQHF. CDR3 DNA, as far as it was read: TGTGCCAGCAGTGTCGGGGGAGGGAATCAGCCC.

Comments on this clone: The missing CDR3 end, 3 residues past where the read stops, is filled in from the germline J gene. The chain carries TRBV7-9 and TRBJ1-2, with D tentatively TRBD1 (6 bases). Germline V gene data show CDR1 as SEHNR and CDR2 as FQNEAQ (reference sequence). The CDR3 consists of 14 residues. The V end was cut by 1 base, the J end by 5 bases, with 11 bases between. The DNA read from the CDR3 is TGTGCCAGCAGCTTAGGCAGGGGTAATTATGGC. Amino acids: CASSLGRGNYG. The entire CDR3 protein reads CASSLGRGNYGYTF.

With regard to this clone: The observed sequence ends 3 residues before the CDR3 terminus, with the missing tail filled in from the germline J gene. V is TRBV6-2 or TRBV6-3 and J is TRBJ2-7; D call uncertain. This CDR3 is built from 14 residues. The germline CDR1 and CDR2 sequences are MNHEY and SVGEGT. The V end was cut by 6 bases, the J end by 3 bases, with 15 bases between. The chain's CDR3 is CASRVITVGYEQYF. Partial CDR3 DNA: TGTGCCAGCAGGGTAATCACGGTCGGCTACGAG.

Concerning this clone: The read terminates 3 residues before the CDR3 end, so the remaining end is supplied by the germline J gene. The genes are TRBV24-1 and TRBJ2-7; 7 bases fit TRBD1. V gave up 9 bases and J gave up 5 bases; unmatched junction bases: 6. Germline-derived CDR1 and CDR2 are KGHDR and SFDVKD. The CDR3 extends over 12 amino acids. The CDR3 bases that were read are TGTGCCACCCAGGGGGAAACAAACGAG. Translation: CATQGETNE. The CDR3 as a whole reads CATQGETNEQYF.

Incomplete CDR3 DNA: TGCAGTGCTAGAGGCGGGGTAAGCACAGATACG. This sequence encodes CSARGGVSTDT. The full CDR3 reads CSARGGVSTDTQYF. The chain employs TRBV20-1 and TRBJ2-3; D possibly corresponds to TRBD2 (6 bases). The read is 3 residues too short to cover the CDR3 end, so that end is filled in from the germline J gene. In germline, CDR1 is DFQATT, CDR2 SNEGSKA (reference sequence). Deletions cut 1 base from V and 0 bases from J, with 8 bases between. The CDR3 runs to 14 residues.

Remarks on this clone: The CDR3 extends 3 residues past the end of the read, so its final part is completed from the germline J gene. This chain connects TRBV7-2 to TRBJ2-7; tentatively, D is TRBD1 (6 bases). CDR3 size: 14 residues. The ends were cut back, 5 bases at V and 4 bases at J, with 15 bases in the middle. CDR1 is SGHTA and CDR2 is FQGNSA in the germline V gene. The CDR3 sequence: CASSGGQLTYEQYF. CDR3 DNA (partial): TGTGCCAGCAGCGGAGGACAGTTAACTTACGAG. Drawing the rest from reference TRBV7-2 and TRBJ2-7, the complete variable domain is GAGVSQSPSNKVTEKGKDVELRCDPISGHTALYWYRQSLGQGLEFLIYFQGNSAPDKSGLPSDRFSAERTGGSVSTLTIQRTQQEDSAVYLCASSGGQLTYEQYFGPGTRLTVT.

Notes on this clone: A read error may produce the germline difference seen at one junction end. Sequencing ends 3 residues short of the CDR3 end; the germline J gene provides the rest. V usage is TRBV7-7 and J usage is TRBJ2-3; D is possibly TRBD1 (7 bases). The CDR3 is made up of 13 amino acids. Germline V CDR1 and CDR2: SSHAT, FNYEAQ (reference sequence). This CDR3 reads CASSLEGAETQYF. CDR3 bases read: TGTGCTAGCAGCTTGGAGGGGGCTGAGACG.

For this clone: From the germline J gene comes the end of the CDR3, since the read stops 3 residues before it. V is TRBV30 and J is TRBJ2-7; a weak D match, TRBD2 (5 bases). From germline, CDR1 is GTSNPN and CDR2 SVGIG (reference sequence). V was cut by 8 bases and J by 0 bases, with 11 bases left in between. CDR3 length equals 12 residues. Partial CDR3 DNA: TGTGCCACCAGGAGGAGCTCCTACGAG. Amino acid sequence: CATRRSSYE. The CDR3, in full, reads CATRRSSYEQYF.

Points on this clone: Sequencing ends 3 residues short of the CDR3 end; the germline J gene provides the rest. The gene calls are TRBV29-1 and TRBJ1-2; TRBD1 is a possible D gene (6 bases). This CDR3 is 12 amino acids long. Trimming left V 6 bases short and J 4 bases short, with 12 bases between. CDR1 and CDR2 from the germline V gene are SQVTM and ANQGSEA. The sequenced part of the CDR3 DNA is TGCAGCGTAGCAGGGGATTTCTATGGC. Translation: CSVAGDFYG. The full CDR3 protein is CSVAGDFYGYTF.

Points on this clone: The junction differs from germline at one of its ends, possibly a read error. The read halts 3 residues ahead of the CDR3 end, with the missing end drawn from the germline J gene. The chain couples TRBV7-7 to TRBJ2-7, with TRBD1 as a possible D gene (6 bases). This CDR3 is built from 15 residues. The germline V gene has CDR1 SSHAT and CDR2 FNYEAQ (reference sequence). CDR3 DNA, as far as it was read: TGTGCTAGCAGCCAATTTGACAAGGGGGACTACGAG. Encoded protein: CASSQFDKGDYE. The whole CDR3 is CASSQFDKGDYEQYF.

About this clone: The sequence runs out 3 residues before the end of the CDR3; the remainder is reconstructed from the germline J gene. The rearrangement links TRBV7-6 to TRBJ1-1, with 9 bases aligning to TRBD1. V gave up 1 base and J gave up 5 bases; unmatched junction bases: 2. Germline lookup yields CDR1 SGHVS and CDR2 FNYEAQ. CDR3 length equals 14 residues. CDR3 sequence: CASSLGTGVTEAFF. CDR3 DNA (partial): TGTGCCAGCAGCTTAGGGACAGGGGTTACTGAA. Supplemented by reference TRBV7-6 and TRBJ1-1, the full variable domain reads GAGVSQSPRYKVTKRGQDVALRCDPISGHVSLYWYRQALGQGPEFLTYFNYEAQQDKSGLPNDRFSAERPEGSISTLTIQRTEQRDSAMYRCASSLGTGVTEAFFGQGTRLTVV.

As to this clone: Coverage ceases 3 residues before the CDR3 finishes, and the germline J gene fills in the end. The chain couples TRBV11-3 to TRBJ2-3; TRBD2 aligns across 8 bases. CDR3 length equals 15 residues. Trimming cost V 1 base and J 3 bases; bases outside gene matches: 3. CDR1 is SGHNT, CDR2 YENEEA, per germline. The CDR3: CASSLVSGGTDTQYF. The CDR3 DNA, read in part, is TGTGCCAGCAGCTTAGTGAGCGGGGGAACAGATACG.